The clone carrying this T cell receptor (beta chain) was seen at least ten times. The sample is drawn from a study of CD8 T cells in ankylosing spondylitis. TCRdb re-analysed the 5' RACE reads in MiXCR, keeping a single row per CDR3 protein. The table shows about 130,000 distinct CDR3 sequences, with around 9.3% occurring only once. Germline CDR1 is SGHAT and CDR2 is FQDESV (reference sequence). This CDR3 region has 13 residues. Trimming took 5 bases from V and 2 from J, leaving 8 bases between them. The material sequenced was blood, either unsorted or a sorted T cell fraction (not recorded which). This chain links TRBV11-1 with TRBJ2-3; no clear D gene. This TCR was recovered from a male donor with ankylosing spondylitis or in good health (not recorded which). The CDR3 nucleotides are TGTGCCAGCAGCATGGGATACACAGATACGCAGTATTTT. As protein: CASSMGYTDTQYF.